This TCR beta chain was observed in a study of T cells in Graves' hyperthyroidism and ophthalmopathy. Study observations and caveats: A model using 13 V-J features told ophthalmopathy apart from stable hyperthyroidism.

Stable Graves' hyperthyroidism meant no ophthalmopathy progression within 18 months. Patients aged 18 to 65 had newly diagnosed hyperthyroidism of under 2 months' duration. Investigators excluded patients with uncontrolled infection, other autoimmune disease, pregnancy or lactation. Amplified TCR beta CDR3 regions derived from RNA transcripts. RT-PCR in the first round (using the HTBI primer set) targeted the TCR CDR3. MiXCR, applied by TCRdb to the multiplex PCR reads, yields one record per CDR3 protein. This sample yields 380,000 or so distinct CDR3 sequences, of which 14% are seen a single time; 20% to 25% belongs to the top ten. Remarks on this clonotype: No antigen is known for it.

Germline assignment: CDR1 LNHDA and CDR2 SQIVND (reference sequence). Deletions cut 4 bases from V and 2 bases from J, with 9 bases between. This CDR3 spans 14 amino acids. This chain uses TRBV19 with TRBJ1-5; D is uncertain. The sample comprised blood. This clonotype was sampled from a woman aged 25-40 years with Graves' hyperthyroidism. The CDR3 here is CASSTSGGNQPQHF. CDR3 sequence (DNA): TGTGCCAGTAGTACTTCCGGGGGCAATCAGCCCCAGCATTTT.